The source of this TCR beta chain is a study of cytomegalovirus exposure and HLA in healthy donors. Looking at the study overall: From about 180 million T cells, an earlier analysis saw roughly 100 million unique TCR beta sequences. Study observations and caveats: HLA alleles were associated with 16,951 TCR beta sequences in a later analysis at 0.05 false discovery rate.

As concerns this clone: What it recognizes is unknown.

In germline, CDR1 is KGHSH, CDR2 LQKENI. CDR3 length: 15 residues. Germline trimming cut 4 bases from V and 10 bases from J; bases unmatched to any gene: 10. Vbeta (60) and Jbeta (13) primers were used in the PCR. Original handling: Counted up in a later analysis, unique TCR beta chains came to around 80 million, with about 9.9 million shared. Sequenced by immunoSEQ multiplex PCR; TCRdb stores in-frame clones only, minus some. V, J and clone size were drawn from that table, and D and trimming were deduced from the DNA. Of 100,000 or so clones listed, more than 65% are singletons. The chain has TRBV18 and TRBJ2-1, with 10 bases aligning to TRBD2. The receptor was isolated from a woman younger than 35 in good health and CMV-seropositive. Sequencing input: PBMCs. CDR3 protein: CASSLSSGGTGEQFF. The CDR3 nucleotides are TGTGCCAGCTCACTGTCTAGCGGGGGCACGGGGGAGCAGTTCTTC.